Sequencing of this T cell receptor beta chain was carried out in a study of T-cell memory formation after mild COVID-19 (dated by TCRdb to about 2021). Background on the whole study: Most TCR sequence clusters were specific to one of the two donors. In a couple of donors, T-cell clones that expanded and contracted after mild COVID-19 were tracked by sequencing TCRalpha and TCRbeta repertoires over time. The cohort was made up of two young adult volunteers, one female and one male, who were previously healthy. Study-wide findings and limitations: Some responding clones were detected in pre-infection memory, suggesting pre-existing cross-reactive memory T cells joined the SARS-CoV-2 response. Clones contracting from day 15 to 85 had balanced CD4/CD8 phenotypes, while a second wave expanding from day 15 to 37 was biased towards CD4+. Contracting CD4+ clones were found mainly in CM and EM memory subsets, while CD8+ clones were enriched in EMRA. The study included only two mild cases, and larger cohorts that include severe cases with pre-infection samples were judged to be necessary. SARS-CoV-2 specificity was not confirmed for the second-wave clones peaking on day 37.

Ficoll-Paque density gradient centrifugation was used to isolate PBMCs. As regards this clonotype: Which antigen it targets is not known. No base-level quality is on record; no much larger clone is a single base apart.

Sequencing took place on an Illumina NovaSeq 6000. TCRalpha and TCRbeta cDNA libraries were built by 5'RACE with constant-segment primers, adding sample barcodes and unique molecular identifiers. Trizol reagent was used to extract RNA from every sample. Library amplification was performed in two PCR steps, and a second sample barcode and Illumina TruSeq adapters were introduced in the second step. Sequencing of the libraries was done on an Illumina NovaSeq, producing 2 x 150 bp paired-end reads. The paper's processing steps were these. Demultiplexing of reads and collapsing into UMI-guided consensus sequences were performed with migec v1.2.7. Using mixcr v2.1.11, UMI consensuses were aligned to TRA and TRB V and J templates and then assembled into clonotypes. Clonotypes were classified as expanded or contracted when called significant by both edgeR and NoisET, with noise models trained on biological replicates. edgeR calls used a false discovery rate-adjusted p below 0.01 and a log2 fold-change threshold of 1. As an exploratory analysis of dynamics, max-normalized trajectories of the 1000 most abundant clonotypes were examined with PCA combined with hierarchical clustering. The CD4 or CD8 phenotype of responding clones was assigned using the separately sequenced CD4+ and CD8+ repertoires. TCRdb passed the public sequencing reads through fastp at Q25 and MiXCR, retaining productive beta sequences. Under each unique CDR3 protein, matching rows form one entry showing the most common genes and DNA. The V and J calls were not made by the authors but by TCRdb's processing. This sample comprises approximately 480,000 distinct CDR3 sequences, 15% to 20% of them detected only once. The ten top clones hold 9% to 15% of the sample.

The sequence was obtained from an adult woman who had mild COVID-19 (a few samples of this study predate the infection). The sample titles of this study are shuffled in the database, so cell type and time point are left out; the donor was told from shared clones. The sequenced sample was PBMCs or a T cell subset sorted from them (not recorded which).

The CDR3: CASSSLTSLETQYF. The DNA sequence follows: TGTGCCAGCAGTTCACTGACTAGTCTGGAGACCCAGTACTTC. This sequence uses TRBV27 and TRBJ2-5; TRBD2 is possibly the D segment (6 matching bases). Relative to germline, V is 4 bases shorter and J is 5 bases shorter, with 14 bases between their ends. CDR1 and CDR2 are drawn from the germline V gene (reference sequence): MNHEY, SMNVEV. Measured from the cysteine to the phenylalanine, the CDR3 is 14 residues long. Kept here is only the CDR3 DNA, which spans 42 bases and is read in frame from base 1.